This TCR beta chain emerged from a study of shared clonotypes between healthy human individuals (dated by TCRdb to 2018 to 2020). Background for the entire study: The cohort comprised a couple of women and a few men aged 18 to 49 years. For each donor, CD4 naive and CD4 memory were each given three plates, CD8 naive was given two plates, and CD8 memory was given one plate. To estimate repertoire size and how much clonotype sharing occurs between individuals, the study deeply sequenced the blood TCR repertoires of 4 to 6 healthy adults. To increase sequencing depth and limit assay-specific biases, TCR repertoire library preparation and sequencing were carried out by different laboratories using diverse techniques. Between about 0.9 and 8.9 billion PBMCs per donor were obtained by leukapheresis.

For this clone: Its antigen has not been determined. No base quality values were provided; no much bigger clone lies one nucleotide off.

Using the deep immunoSEQ assay, multiplex PCR amplified TCR CDR3 regions from genomic DNA. Extracted genomic DNA from each cell subset was distributed evenly across all wells of several immunoSEQ 96-well plates, and each plate was treated as a replicate. For sorted subsets, each replicate PCR was loaded with approximately 190 ng genomic DNA, equivalent to 25,000 to 35,000 T cell genomes. Purified libraries were quantified with a Qubit 3.0 fluorometer, sized on a Bioanalyzer 2100, and re-quantified with the KAPA Library Quantification kit. Every immunoSEQ 96-well plate was sequenced on a separate single-read 150-cycle Illumina NextSeq 550 flow cell. In the original analysis: The immunoSEQ output contained only junctional sequences without quality scores, so filtering could not match that applied to full-length reads. To assign V/J genes and CDR3, sequences were annotated against IMGT germline references using PyIR, a Python wrapper for IgBLAST v1.9. Any read was removed if the V/J assignment was weak (E-value above 1e-6), the CDR3 was missing, or the read contained stop codons, out-of-frame junctions, or ambiguous translated residues. V3J clonotypes were defined as sequences sharing the same inferred V gene, J gene, and CDR3 amino acid sequence. Percentage overlap between repertoires was computed as shared unique clonotypes divided by the size of the smaller repertoire. Three approaches were used to assess repertoire richness: RTK rarefaction, the Chao1 estimator, and Recon v2.1 estimates of unobserved clonotypes. For all TCRbeta clonotypes obtained by the gDNA method from four donors, generation probabilities were computed with OLGA. What TCRdb holds here is the immuneACCESS table cut down to in-frame rearrangements. Part of the clones is not present; checked against another copy, under half of the missing clones reflect an unresolved V gene, and the others are unexplained. V, J and clone size are taken as reported in that table, and D and trimming were inferred from the DNA itself. Present in this sample are about 2.2 million clones, about 93% of which were seen just once. 1.5% to 2% of the sample is in the top ten clones.

CD8 naive samples were obtained by positive selection for CCR7 among CD45RO-negative cells, yielding a CD45RA+CCR7+ population from which TemRA cells were excluded. The donors were healthy, HIV-negative adults with no recently reported acute infections or vaccinations. Only Caucasian adults living in Nashville, Tennessee, USA were represented among the donors. Blood was collected by leukapheresis, and PBMCs were isolated by Ficoll-Histopaque density gradient centrifugation and then cryopreserved in liquid nitrogen vapor phase. Analytical flow cytometry was used to check the purity and quantity of every magnetically sorted T cell population. Genomic DNA was isolated from every sorted fraction and measured by UV absorbance on a Nanodrop 2000c. Study-wide conclusions, independent of this receptor: Only blood was sampled, and tissue TCR repertoires likely differ from those in blood. Rarefaction of sorted-subset datasets indicated incomplete sequencing despite the large sequencing depth. Pairwise subsampling led to the expectation that sequencing depth would affect the degree of clonotype sharing among donors. Sharing across a handful of donors was observed for about 5% of naive CD4, 3% to 3.5% of naive CD8, over 2% of memory CD4, and roughly 0.4% of memory CD8 clonotypes. Because the study included only a small number of donors, the genetic and exposure-history diversity represented was limited. Higher generation probabilities were observed for clonotypes shared by all four sorted-subset donors than for non-shared clonotypes. Estimated clonotype richness was generally larger for naive than for memory subsets.

The clonotype comes from a man younger than 30 in good health. Some clones in this sample may be carry-over from other donors' samples. The sample comprised naive CD8+ T cells from PBMCs. This specimen's cell subset or site label, per the study, means: CD45RA+CCR7+.

The DNA is TGTGCCAGCAGTGGGGGCATCTCTGGAAACACCATATATTTT. Protein translation: CASSGGISGNTIYF. This chain is built from TRBV6-1 and TRBJ1-3; possibly the D gene is TRBD1, per 5 matching bases. From its cysteine to its phenylalanine, the CDR3 spans 14 amino acids. This entry keeps only the CDR3 DNA: 42 bases, framed from base 1. V lost 4 bases and J lost 0 bases; the stretch between them is 7 bases long. Based on the germline V gene, the CDR1 and CDR2 sequences are MNHNS and SASEGT.